Each of the 13 T cell receptor beta chains below was sequenced from the same sample in a study of cytomegalovirus exposure and HLA in healthy donors. A multiplex PCR was run with 60 Vbeta primers and 13 Jbeta primers. Sequencing used immunoSEQ multiplex PCR; TCRdb keeps in-frame clones, though not all of them. The table has 90,000 to 150,000 clones, over 65% seen once; the top ten hold approximately 2.5%. Sequences were obtained from PBMCs. Receptors were obtained from a female donor in good health and CMV-seronegative.

This clone is categorized as medium-sized. The rearrangement joins TRBV6-5 to TRBJ2-5; 12 nucleotides agree with TRBD2. The CDR3 has 15 amino acids. Germline V gives CDR1 MNHEY, CDR2 SVGAGI. Trimming removed 0 bases from V and 4 bases from J; junction bases left unmatched: 0. The CDR3 region is CASSYSTSGGETQYF. The CDR3 coding sequence is TGTGCCAGCAGTTACTCGACTAGCGGGGGAGAGACCCAGTACTTC.

This chain uses TRBV6-5 with TRBJ2-2; D unresolved. V gave up 2 bases and J gave up 0 bases, with 10 bases separating them. The CDR3 extends over 16 amino acids. Germline V lookup: CDR1 MNHEY, CDR2 SVGAGI. The DNA of the CDR3 is TGTGCCAGCAGTTACATTCTACCAACGAACACCGGGGAGCTGTTTTTT. Protein product: CASSYILPTNTGELFF.

In the case of this clone: One end of the junction is discordant with germline, which a read error may explain. Additional DNA sequences in this sample encode the identical CDR3. This chain links TRBV5-4 with TRBJ1-6, with 11 bases that match TRBD1. This CDR3 contains 17 residues. Per germline, CDR1 SGHNT and CDR2 YYREEE (reference sequence). CDR3 bases: TGCGCCAGCAGCCTGGGACAGGGGGGCTTCATTAATTCACCCCTCCACTTT. This translates into CASSLGQGGFINSPLHF.

The chain links TRBV5-6 to TRBJ2-1; maybe TRBD2 (6 bases). The CDR3 extends over 13 amino acids. V was cut by 6 bases and J by 10 bases, with 17 bases left in between. Germline V gives CDR1 SGHDT, CDR2 YYEEEE. CDR3 residues: CASTLGGIGEQFF. The CDR3 region has the DNA TGTGCCAGCACCCTTGGAGGGATCGGCGAGCAGTTCTTC.

The V and J genes are TRBV9 and TRBJ2-2; the D gene is possibly TRBD1 (6 bases). The germline V gene has CDR1 SGDLS and CDR2 YYNGEE. V dropped 0 bases and J dropped 3 bases, with 18 bases sitting between them. The CDR3 is 18 residues long. CDR3 bases: TGTGCCAGCAGCGTAGACCAGACAGGCCGTGGGTACACCGGGGAGCTGTTTTTT. This translates into CASSVDQTGRGYTGELFF.

The V call is TRBV25-1, the J call TRBJ2-2, with D tentatively TRBD2 (6 bases). The germline gives CDR1 MGHDK, CDR2 SYGVNS. V lost 11 bases, J lost 3 bases, and 16 bases lay in between. The CDR3 is 14 residues long. The CDR3 loop reads CAVGRGAYTGELFF. CDR3 in DNA: TGTGCCGTCGGGCGGGGAGCGTACACCGGGGAGCTGTTTTTT.

This clone occurred a few times. Other DNA sequences in this sample translate to the same CDR3. This chain uses TRBV19 with TRBJ2-1; possible D gene TRBD2, 5 bases. This CDR3 has 15 amino acids. Trimming took off 5 bases at V and 3 bases at J, with 14 bases between the two ends. The germline CDR1 and CDR2 sequences are LNHDA and SQIVND (reference sequence). CDR3 residues: CASSPRTGGYNEQFF. CDR3 DNA sequence: TGTGCCAGTAGTCCCCGGACTGGAGGCTACAATGAGCAGTTCTTC.

The rearrangement links TRBV5-6 to TRBJ2-5; 8 bases map to TRBD2. CDR1 is SGHDT and CDR2 is YYEEEE in the germline V gene. This CDR3 has 15 amino acids. Trimming at V came to 2 bases and at J to 5 bases, leaving 8 bases not matched to a gene. The CDR3 spells CASSLRAGVSETQYF. The CDR3 nucleotides read TGTGCCAGCAGCTTACGAGCGGGAGTTTCCGAGACCCAGTACTTC.

This clone was detected once. The chain joins TRBV5-1 to TRBJ1-2; D is unclear. V was clipped by 0 bases and J by 6 bases, with 18 bases between them. Germline V gives CDR1 SGHRS, CDR2 YFSETQ. This CDR3 is 16 amino acids long. CDR3 sequence reads: CASSLVLGGRADGYTF. The CDR3 DNA reads as TGCGCCAGCAGCTTGGTCTTGGGAGGTAGGGCAGATGGCTACACCTTC.

On this clone: One end of the junction does not line up with germline, which may come from a read error. CDR3 protein: CASSQARDFPYGQYF. DNA of the CDR3: TGCGCCAGCAGCCAAGCCCGGGACTTTCCCTACGGGCAGTACTTC. This chain links TRBV4-3 with TRBJ2-7, with D possibly being TRBD2 (6 bases). This CDR3 is 15 amino acids long. CDR1 and CDR2 (germline): LGHNA, YSLEER.

As DNA, the CDR3 is TGTGCCAGCAGCTCCGGGGGGGTCCCTGGGGCCAACGTCCTGACTTTC. Its translation: CASSSGGVPGANVLTF. The V and J genes are TRBV7-6 and TRBJ2-6, with 8 positions matching TRBD2. CDR1 is SGHVS, CDR2 FNYEAQ, per germline. This CDR3 has 16 residues. V lost 4 bases and J lost 2; bases outside the gene matches: 4. Full variable domain (remainder filled in from reference TRBV7-6 and TRBJ2-6): GAGVSQSPRYKVTKRGQDVALRCDPISGHVSLYWYRQALGQGPEFLTYFNYEAQQDKSGLPNDRFSAERPEGSISTLTIQRTEQRDSAMYRCASSSGGVPGANVLTFGAGSRLTVL.

The chain employs TRBV27 and TRBJ2-7; D unclear. This CDR3 has 11 residues. CDR1 and CDR2 (germline): MNHEY, SMNVEV (reference sequence). Deletions cut 5 bases from V and 0 bases from J, with 2 bases between. The CDR3 sequence is CASSHSYEQYF. CDR3 DNA sequence: TGTGCCAGCAGTCACTCCTACGAGCAGTACTTC.

This clone was detected only once. The chain joins TRBV2 to TRBJ2-7, with 7 bases identical to TRBD2. CDR3 length: 15 residues. Germline V CDR1 and CDR2: SNHLY, FYNNEI. The J segment lost 2 bases and the V segment lost 4 bases, leaving 8 bases of the junction unmatched. The chain's CDR3 is CASSVERGSTYEQYF. The CDR3 nucleotides are TGTGCCAGCAGTGTAGAGCGGGGTTCGACCTACGAGCAGTACTTC.